This TCR beta chain emerged from a study of shared clonotypes between healthy human individuals. Study outcomes and limitations: Although depth was large, rarefaction showed that sequencing of the sorted subsets was incomplete. Of the naive CD4 clonotypes, around 5% were shared across several donors.

On sorted subsets, replicate PCRs used roughly 220 ng DNA, or about 30,000 T cell genomes. Original analysis: Filtering differed since immunoSEQ provided only junctions, with no quality scores. Only in-frame clones appear in the TCRdb table, and some are missing; sequencing was by immunoSEQ multiplex PCR. The V and J calls and clone size come from that table; D and trimming were worked out from the DNA. The sample has about 690,000 clones, about 92% seen once. On this clone: The antigen is unknown. This specimen includes other DNA sequences encoding the same CDR3.

The receptor was derived from a man aged 18-30 years in good health. Some clones in this sample may be carry-over from other donors' samples. Sequencing used memory CD8+ T cells from PBMCs. Subset: CD45RO+ cells pooled with CCR7-negative TemRA cells.

CDR3 nucleotide sequence: TGTGCCAGCAGCGTAGGAGGATACACTGAAGCTTTCTTT. Amino acids: CASSVGGYTEAFF. The rearrangement links TRBV9 to TRBJ1-1; no clear D gene. The V gene lost 0 bases and the J gene lost 3 bases, with 6 bases spanning the gap. This CDR3 comprises 13 residues. Germline V CDR1 and CDR2: SGDLS, YYNGEE.